These 32 T cell receptor beta chains were sequenced from one sample in a study of OX40 agonist ivuxolimab in advanced cancers. TCRdb's copy holds only in-frame clones and misses some; the assay was immunoSEQ multiplex PCR. The sample yields 20,000 to 25,000 clones, approximately 87% seen once. The sample was CD4+ or CD8+ T cells sorted from blood, taken in a trial of the OX40 agonist ivuxolimab. The receptor source for this set is an adult with an advanced solid tumor such as melanoma, head and neck, liver or kidney cancer.

This clone is a singleton in its sample. J is TRBJ2-5 and V is TRBV5-4, with 9 bases fitting TRBD2. Germline V CDR1 and CDR2: SGHNT, YYREEE (reference sequence). The ends lost 2 bases at V and 4 bases at J; junction bases unmatched: 9. The CDR3 length is 16 residues. This CDR3 is CASSLGIAGAGETQYF. The DNA of the CDR3 is TGTGCCAGCAGCTTAGGAATAGCGGGGGCGGGAGAGACCCAGTACTTC. Complete variable domain (other parts from reference TRBV5-4 and TRBJ2-5): ETGVTQSPTHLIKTRGQQVTLRCSSQSGHNTVSWYQQALGQGPQFIFQYYREEENGRGNFPPRFSGLQFPNYSSELNVNALELDDSALYLCASSLGIAGAGETQYFGPGTRLLVL.

This clone was picked up one time. This chain connects TRBV14 to TRBJ2-7, with TRBD2 matching over 8 bases. The trim removed 4 bases at V and 3 bases at J, leaving 5 bases unmatched. Germline-derived CDR1 and CDR2 are SGHDN and FVKESK. This CDR3 region has 14 residues. As DNA, the CDR3 is TGTGCCAGCAGCCCCGGACTAGCAGGCTACGAGCAGTACTTC. Translating gives CASSPGLAGYEQYF.

V and J are TRBV19 and TRBJ2-3; 9 bases map to TRBD2. Losses at the gene ends were 1 base for V and 5 bases for J; bases not matched to a gene: 7. This CDR3 is 16 amino acids long. In germline, CDR1 is LNHDA, CDR2 SQIVND (reference sequence). This CDR3 is CASSIVAGGPGDTQYF. For the CDR3, the DNA is TGTGCCAGTAGTATAGTTGCGGGGGGGCCGGGAGATACGCAGTATTTT.

The J gene is TRBJ1-1, the V gene TRBV7-9; D is perhaps TRBD1 (5 bases). V was clipped by 6 bases and J by 3 bases, with 17 bases between them. CDR3 length equals 15 residues. Germline CDR1 SEHNR, CDR2 FQNEAQ (reference sequence). Here the CDR3 DNA reads TGTGCCAGCAGAACCTCGGGGCAGTTGGACACTGAAGCTTTCTTT. Residues: CASRTSGQLDTEAFF. Supplemented by reference TRBV7-9 and TRBJ1-1, the full variable domain reads DTGVSQNPRHKITKRGQNVTFRCDPISEHNRLYWYRQTLGQGPEFLTYFQNEAQLEKSRLLSDRFSAERPKGSFSTLEIQRTEQGDSAMYLCASRTSGQLDTEAFFGQGTRLTVV.

The rearrangement links TRBV2 to TRBJ1-5; 8 bases agree with TRBD1. Germline loops: CDR1 SNHLY, CDR2 FYNNEI. The trim removed 8 bases at V and 4 bases at J, leaving 22 bases unmatched. The CDR3 is made up of 19 amino acids. The CDR3 is CASAYRGTGSFLANQPQHF. In nucleotides, the CDR3 is TGTGCCAGCGCATATAGAGGGACAGGTTCTTTTTTAGCAAATCAGCCCCAGCATTTT.

This chain uses TRBV7-2 with TRBJ1-1, with D uncertain. V was cut by 1 base and J by 4 bases, with 13 bases left in between. The CDR3 consists of 15 residues. Germline CDR1 and CDR2: SGHTA and FQGNSA. CDR3 sequence: CASSLVAGMRTEAFF. CDR3 sequence (DNA): TGTGCCAGCAGCTTAGTTGCAGGTATGCGCACTGAAGCTTTCTTT.

This chain connects TRBV29-1 to TRBJ1-5, with 8 bases lining up with TRBD1. V dropped 4 bases and J dropped 9; count of bases not matched to a gene: 8. Germline V CDR1 and CDR2: SQVTM, ANQGSEA. This CDR3 comprises 13 residues. The CDR3 here is CSVVGQGAGPQHF. Written as DNA, the CDR3 is TGCAGCGTTGTCGGGCAGGGGGCCGGGCCCCAGCATTTT.

This clone was seen only a few times. This sequence joins TRBV19 and TRBJ2-2; no clear D gene. V gave up 3 bases and J gave up 6 bases, with 8 bases separating them. Germline-derived CDR1 and CDR2 are LNHDA and SQIVND (reference sequence). This CDR3 has 13 amino acids. CDR3: CASSIRLPGELFF. CDR3 DNA: TGTGCCAGTAGTATCCGTCTTCCCGGGGAGCTGTTTTTT. Full variable domain (outside the CDR3, taken from reference TRBV19 and TRBJ2-2): DGGITQSPKYLFRKEGQNVTLSCEQNLNHDAMYWYRQDPGQGLRLIYYSQIVNDFQKGDIAEGYSVSREKKESFPLTVTSAQKNPTAFYLCASSIRLPGELFFGEGSRLTVL.

For the CDR3, the DNA is TGTGCCAGCAGCTTAGTAGGCCTCGAGGAGACCCAGTACTTC. This codes for CASSLVGLEETQYF. The chain employs TRBV11-3 and TRBJ2-5; D is undetermined. CDR3 length: 14 amino acids. The V gene lost 1 base and the J gene lost 5 bases, with 11 bases spanning the gap. Germline V gene sequence: CDR1 SGHNT, CDR2 YENEEA.

This clone was detected only once. The chain carries TRBV7-9 and TRBJ2-5; D remains ambiguous. Germline lookup yields CDR1 SEHNR and CDR2 FQNEAQ (reference sequence). The CDR3 totals 14 residues. V was shortened by 3 bases and J by 3 bases, with 11 bases between the two germline ends. DNA for the CDR3: TGTGCCAGCAGCTTCGTCGGGTCAAAAGAGACCCAGTACTTC. It encodes CASSFVGSKETQYF. Using reference TRBV7-9 and TRBJ2-5 for the parts outside the CDR3, the full variable domain is DTGVSQNPRHKITKRGQNVTFRCDPISEHNRLYWYRQTLGQGPEFLTYFQNEAQLEKSRLLSDRFSAERPKGSFSTLEIQRTEQGDSAMYLCASSFVGSKETQYFGPGTRLLVL.

The chain joins TRBV5-1 to TRBJ2-7; the D gene is possibly TRBD2 (6 bases). V was trimmed by 0 bases and J by 6 bases, leaving 16 bases between them. The V gene's germline CDR1 is SGHRS and CDR2 YFSETQ. The CDR3 contains 15 residues. CDR3 bases: TGCGCCAGCAGCTTGGAGGAGGGAGCTTTTGGCGAGCAGTACTTC. The encoded protein is CASSLEEGAFGEQYF.

The chain carries TRBV19 and TRBJ2-1, with TRBD1 matching over 9 bases. The CDR3 runs 13 residues. With V trimmed by 11 bases and J by 7 bases, 9 bases remained unmatched. CDR1 LNHDA and CDR2 SQIVND come from the germline V gene (reference sequence). The CDR3 bases are TGTGCCGTAGGACAGGGGATGGGGAATGAGCAGTTCTTC. Translating it yields CAVGQGMGNEQFF.

The chain employs TRBV29-1 and TRBJ2-1; 9 bases agree with TRBD1. After removal of 6 bases from V and 7 bases from J, the junction contained 13 bases not matched to a gene. This CDR3 has 15 residues. The germline gives CDR1 SQVTM, CDR2 ANQGSEA. This CDR3 reads CSVIIGQGLLNEQFF. CDR3 nucleotide sequence: TGCAGCGTGATTATCGGACAGGGGTTGTTGAATGAGCAGTTCTTC.

This clone ranks as medium-sized. The chain links TRBV27 to TRBJ2-7; 8 bases align to TRBD1. V lost 3 bases to trimming and J lost 3 bases; unmatched junction nucleotides: 7. Germline V gene lookup returns CDR1 MNHEY and CDR2 SMNVEV (reference sequence). CDR3 size: 15 residues. The CDR3 DNA is TGTGCCAGCAGTTTGATAGGACAGGGTCTCTACGAGCAGTACTTC. Its translation is CASSLIGQGLYEQYF.

The chain has TRBV5-4 and TRBJ2-1; D call uncertain. CDR3 length: 15 amino acids. Germline lookup yields CDR1 SGHNT and CDR2 YYREEE (reference sequence). The V and J ends lost 3 bases and 0 bases respectively, with 10 bases between them. CDR3 sequence reads: CASSSMTSSYNEQFF. The CDR3 DNA is TGTGCCAGCAGCTCTATGACGAGCTCCTACAATGAGCAGTTCTTC.

This chain uses TRBV4-3 with TRBJ1-6; D remains unclear. V lost 1 base and J lost 13, with 20 bases in between. This CDR3 has 16 amino acids. CDR1 is LGHNA and CDR2 is YSLEER in the germline V gene. CDR3 residues: CASSQAYPGTYNPLHF. The DNA of the CDR3 is TGCGCCAGCAGCCAAGCTTATCCGGGAACCTACAACCCCCTCCACTTT.

V usage is TRBV27 and J usage is TRBJ2-3; TRBD1 agrees at 7 bases. Germline V lookup: CDR1 MNHEY, CDR2 SMNVEV (reference sequence). This CDR3 region has 14 residues. Losses at the gene ends were 6 bases for V and 2 bases for J; bases not matched to a gene: 5. The DNA for the CDR3 is TGTGCCAGCAGCGGGGACAGCTTCACAGATACGCAGTATTTT. Its protein is CASSGDSFTDTQYF.

This clone was picked up one time. The chain is built from TRBV5-4 and TRBJ2-2, with 7 bases that match TRBD2. From germline, CDR1 is SGHNT and CDR2 YYREEE (reference sequence). The junction had 6 bases not matched to a gene; V was cut back by 1 base and J by 0 bases. The CDR3 has 17 amino acids. CDR3 in amino acids: CASSLWVSGTNTGELFF. The CDR3 nucleotides are TGTGCCAGCAGCTTGTGGGTGAGCGGGACGAACACCGGGGAGCTGTTTTTT.

The chain joins TRBV29-1 to TRBJ2-2; D ambiguous. Deletions cut 7 bases from V and 4 bases from J, with 4 bases between. CDR3 size: 10 residues. Germline V gene sequence: CDR1 SQVTM, CDR2 ANQGSEA. The chain's CDR3 is CSGGTGELFF. CDR3 sequence (DNA): TGCAGCGGGGGCACCGGGGAGCTGTTTTTT.

CDR3 nucleotides: TGTGCCTGGACGTGGCCTGCCGAGGGCACCGGGGAGCTGTTTTTT. This sequence encodes CAWTWPAEGTGELFF. The rearrangement uses TRBV30 and TRBJ2-2, with a weak D call TRBD2 (5 bases). This CDR3 has 15 amino acids. The ends were cut back, 4 bases at V and 4 bases at J, with 16 bases in the middle. CDR1 is GTSNPN and CDR2 is SVGIG in the germline V gene (reference sequence). Full variable domain (missing parts from reference TRBV30 and TRBJ2-2): SQTIHQWPATLVQPVGSPLSLECTVEGTSNPNLYWYRQAAGRGLQLLFYSVGIGQISSEVPQNLSASRPQDRQFILSSKKLLLSDSGFYLCAWTWPAEGTGELFFGEGSRLTVL.

The J gene is TRBJ2-5, the V gene TRBV5-6; D gene unclear. This CDR3 contains 14 residues. V was clipped by 3 bases and J by 4 bases, with 13 bases between them. From germline, CDR1 is SGHDT and CDR2 YYEEEE. This CDR3 is CASSYWVFSETQYF. In nucleotides, the CDR3 is TGTGCCAGCAGCTATTGGGTATTTTCAGAGACCCAGTACTTC. Full variable domain (outside the CDR3, taken from reference TRBV5-6 and TRBJ2-5): DAGVTQSPTHLIKTRGQQVTLRCSPKSGHDTVSWYQQALGQGPQFIFQYYEEEERQRGNFPDRFSGHQFPNYSSELNVNALLLGDSALYLCASSYWVFSETQYFGPGTRLLVL.

The sample holds one count of this clone. This chain links TRBV4-3 with TRBJ1-2; 7 bases fit TRBD1. The CDR3 extends over 16 amino acids. V lost 1 base to trimming and J lost 3 bases; unmatched junction nucleotides: 8. Germline V gene sequence: CDR1 LGHNA, CDR2 YSLEER. CDR3 nucleotides: TGCGCCAGCAGCCAAGGTCACAGGGGTGAGGACTATGGCTACACCTTC. This encodes CASSQGHRGEDYGYTF.

The CDR3 DNA follows: TGTGCCAGCACCCGCGCTGTGACCCCGAACACCGGGGAGCTGTTTTTT. It yields the protein CASTRAVTPNTGELFF. The rearrangement links TRBV7-9 to TRBJ2-2, with D hard to call. V lost 7 bases and J lost 0, with 15 bases in between. Germline-derived CDR1 and CDR2 are SEHNR and FQNEAQ (reference sequence). The CDR3 loop spans 16 amino acids.

This clone has just one count. The rearrangement uses TRBV11-3 and TRBJ2-3; TRBD2 matches at 15 bases. Germline CDR1 SGHNT, CDR2 YENEEA. This CDR3 contains 16 residues. With 6 bases clipped from V and 2 bases from J, the junction kept 3 bases outside the gene matches. CDR3 sequence reads: CASSRTSGGVTDTQYF. The CDR3 DNA is TGTGCCAGCAGTAGGACTAGCGGGGGGGTCACAGATACGCAGTATTTT. Full variable domain (outside the CDR3, taken from reference TRBV11-3 and TRBJ2-3): EAGVVQSPRYKIIEKKQPVAFWCNPISGHNTLYWYLQNLGQGPELLIRYENEEAVDDSQLPKDRFSAERLKGVDSTLKIQPAELGDSAVYLCASSRTSGGVTDTQYFGPGTRLTVL.

Only a few counts were recorded for this clone. The V gene is TRBV25-1, the J gene TRBJ1-6; D gene unclear. The CDR3 is made up of 16 amino acids. Trimming left V 4 bases short and J 4 bases short, with 14 bases between. The germline V gene has CDR1 MGHDK and CDR2 SYGVNS. CDR3 nucleotide sequence: TGTGCCAGCAGTGTATCGGGAGGCGATTATAATTCACCCCTCCACTTT. Its protein is CASSVSGGDYNSPLHF.

J is TRBJ2-1 and V is TRBV29-1; 7 positions agree with TRBD1. Germline V gene lookup returns CDR1 SQVTM and CDR2 ANQGSEA. J lost 8 bases, V lost 5 bases, and 6 bases had no gene match. The CDR3 is made up of 12 amino acids. The CDR3 loop reads CSVPRQGDEQFF. Here the CDR3 DNA reads TGCAGCGTTCCGAGACAGGGTGATGAGCAGTTCTTC.

This chain connects TRBV9 to TRBJ2-2; tentatively, D is TRBD2 (6 bases). The CDR3 is 16 residues long. V lost 0 bases to trimming and J lost 1 base, with 10 bases between them. Germline V gives CDR1 SGDLS, CDR2 YYNGEE. CDR3: CASSVGGLLNTGELFF. CDR3 bases: TGTGCCAGCAGCGTAGGGGGACTCCTGAACACCGGGGAGCTGTTTTTT.

The V gene is TRBV7-9, the J gene TRBJ2-5; 7 nucleotides agree with TRBD1. This CDR3 contains 15 residues. The junction had 7 bases not matched to a gene; V was cut back by 5 bases and J by 1 base. Germline loops: CDR1 SEHNR, CDR2 FQNEAQ (reference sequence). The CDR3 nucleotides read TGTGCCAGCAGCCCCTTTTGGGACAGCCAAGAGACCCAGTACTTC. Its translation: CASSPFWDSQETQYF.

The chain links TRBV9 to TRBJ2-1; 8 bases map to TRBD2. The V gene's germline CDR1 is SGDLS and CDR2 YYNGEE. Losses at the gene ends were 0 bases for V and 5 bases for J; bases not matched to a gene: 4. The CDR3 covers 15 residues. In DNA, the CDR3 is TGTGCCAGCAGCGTAGAGGCGGGAGGTGACAATGAGCAGTTCTTC. It is translated as CASSVEAGGDNEQFF.

The chain uses TRBV18 and TRBJ2-7, with 7 nucleotides matching TRBD1. CDR1 and CDR2 (germline): KGHSH, LQKENI. The CDR3 is made up of 16 amino acids. Trimming removed 2 bases from V and 1 base from J; junction bases left unmatched: 8. In nucleotides, the CDR3 is TGTGCCAGCTCACCAGCTTTCCCGGGACAGTCCTACGAGCAGTACTTC. Its protein product is CASSPAFPGQSYEQYF. The whole variable domain, filled in from reference TRBV18 and TRBJ2-7, reads NAGVMQNPRHLVRRRGQEARLRCSPMKGHSHVYWYRQLPEEGLKFMVYLQKENIIDESGMPKERFSAEFPKEGPSILRIQQVVRGDSAAYFCASSPAFPGQSYEQYFGPGTRLTVT.

Here the CDR3 reads CASSLGTSANNEQFF. The CDR3 region has the DNA TGTGCCAGCAGCCTAGGGACTAGCGCCAACAATGAGCAGTTCTTC. V and J are TRBV5-5 and TRBJ2-1, with 10 bases identical to TRBD2. The CDR3 runs 15 residues. Germline CDR1 SGHKS, CDR2 YYEKEE (reference sequence). The ends lost 4 bases at V and 5 bases at J; junction bases unmatched: 6.

The chain uses TRBV28 and TRBJ2-1; D not resolved. V was pared by 3 bases and J by 8 bases, with 8 bases between. Germline V lookup: CDR1 MDHEN, CDR2 SYDVKM. The CDR3 is 12 residues long. CDR3 coding DNA: TGTGCCAGCAGTTTGTGGCGCGATGAGCAGTTCTTC. It translates to CASSLWRDEQFF.